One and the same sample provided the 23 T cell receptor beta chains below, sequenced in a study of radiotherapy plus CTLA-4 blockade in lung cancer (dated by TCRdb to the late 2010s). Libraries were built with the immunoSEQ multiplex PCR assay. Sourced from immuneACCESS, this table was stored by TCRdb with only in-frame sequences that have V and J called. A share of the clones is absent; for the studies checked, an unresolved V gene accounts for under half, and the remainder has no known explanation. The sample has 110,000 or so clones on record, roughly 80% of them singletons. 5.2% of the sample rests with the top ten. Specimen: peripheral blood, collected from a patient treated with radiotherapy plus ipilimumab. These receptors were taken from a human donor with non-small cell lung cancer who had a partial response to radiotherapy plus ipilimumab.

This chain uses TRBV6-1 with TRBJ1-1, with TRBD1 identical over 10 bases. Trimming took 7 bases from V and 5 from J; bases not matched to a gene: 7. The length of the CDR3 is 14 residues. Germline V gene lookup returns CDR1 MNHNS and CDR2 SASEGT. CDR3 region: CASNSGTGVTEAFF. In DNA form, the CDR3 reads TGTGCCAGCAACTCCGGGACAGGGGTGACTGAAGCTTTCTTT.

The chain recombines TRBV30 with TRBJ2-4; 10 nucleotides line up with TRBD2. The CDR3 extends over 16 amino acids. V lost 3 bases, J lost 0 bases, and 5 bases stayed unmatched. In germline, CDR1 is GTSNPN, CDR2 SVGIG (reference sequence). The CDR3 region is CAWSTRTSGAKNIQYF. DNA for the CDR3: TGTGCCTGGAGCACCCGGACTAGCGGAGCCAAAAACATTCAGTACTTC.

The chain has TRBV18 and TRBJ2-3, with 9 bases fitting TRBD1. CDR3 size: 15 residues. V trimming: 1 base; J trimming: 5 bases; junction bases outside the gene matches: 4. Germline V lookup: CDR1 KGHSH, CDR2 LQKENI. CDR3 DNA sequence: TGTGCCAGCTCACCACGGGACAGGGCATTAGATACGCAGTATTTT. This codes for CASSPRDRALDTQYF.

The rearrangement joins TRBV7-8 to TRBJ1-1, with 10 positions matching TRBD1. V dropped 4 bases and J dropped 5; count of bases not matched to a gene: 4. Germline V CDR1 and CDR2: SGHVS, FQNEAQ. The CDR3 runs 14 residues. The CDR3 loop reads CASSSTGGVTEAFF. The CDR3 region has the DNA TGTGCCAGCAGCTCGACAGGGGGCGTTACTGAAGCTTTCTTT. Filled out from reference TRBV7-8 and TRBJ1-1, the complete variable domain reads GAGVSQSPRYKVAKRGQDVALRCDPISGHVSLFWYQQALGQGPEFLTYFQNEAQLDKSGLPSDRFFAERPEGSVSTLKIQRTQQEDSAVYLCASSSTGGVTEAFFGQGTRLTVV.

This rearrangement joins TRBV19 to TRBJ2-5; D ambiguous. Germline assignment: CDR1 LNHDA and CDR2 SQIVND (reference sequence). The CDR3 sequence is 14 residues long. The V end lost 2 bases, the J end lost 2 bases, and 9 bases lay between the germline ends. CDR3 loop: CASSITVLQETQYF. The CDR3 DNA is TGTGCCAGTAGTATAACGGTGCTTCAAGAGACCCAGTACTTC.

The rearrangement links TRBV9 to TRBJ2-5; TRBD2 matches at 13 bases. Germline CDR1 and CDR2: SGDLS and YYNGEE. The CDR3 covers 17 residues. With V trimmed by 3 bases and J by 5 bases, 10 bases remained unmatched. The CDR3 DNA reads TGTGCCAGCAGCGGGACTAGCGGGAGTGGGTTAAAGGAGACCCAGTACTTC. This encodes CASSGTSGSGLKETQYF.

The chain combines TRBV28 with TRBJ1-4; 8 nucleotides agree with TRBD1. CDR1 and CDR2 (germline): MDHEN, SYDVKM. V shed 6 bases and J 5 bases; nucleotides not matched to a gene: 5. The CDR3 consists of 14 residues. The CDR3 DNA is TGTGCCAGCAGCCTACAGGGGGGCAATGAAAAACTGTTTTTT. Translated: CASSLQGGNEKLFF.

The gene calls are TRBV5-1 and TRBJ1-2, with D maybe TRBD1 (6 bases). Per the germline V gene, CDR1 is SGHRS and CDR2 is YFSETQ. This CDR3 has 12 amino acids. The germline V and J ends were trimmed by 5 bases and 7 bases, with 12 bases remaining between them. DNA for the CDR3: TGCGCCAGCAGGGACAGTGCCAGTGGCTACACCTTC. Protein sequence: CASRDSASGYTF. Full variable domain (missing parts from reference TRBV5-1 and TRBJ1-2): KAGVTQTPRYLIKTRGQQVTLSCSPISGHRSVSWYQQTPGQGLQFLFEYFSETQRNKGNFPGRFSGRQFSNSRSEMNVSTLELGDSALYLCASRDSASGYTFGSGTRLTVV.

The DNA of the CDR3 is TGTGCCAGCAGCATAGGACACGGATACGAGCAGTACGTC. Translated, it gives CASSIGHGYEQYV. The J gene is TRBJ2-7, the V gene TRBV7-9; possibly TRBD1 for D (5 bases). The CDR3 length is 13 residues. The germline CDR1 and CDR2 sequences are SEHNR and FQNEAQ (reference sequence). Trimming removed 5 bases at V and 4 bases at J, with 12 bases between.

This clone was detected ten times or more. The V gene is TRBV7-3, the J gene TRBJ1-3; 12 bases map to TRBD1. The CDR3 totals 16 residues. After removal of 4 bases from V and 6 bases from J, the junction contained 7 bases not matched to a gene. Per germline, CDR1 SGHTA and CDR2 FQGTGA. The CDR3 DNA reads TGTGCCAGCAGCTCCATCCGGGACAGGGGGCTAAACACCATATATTTT. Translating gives CASSSIRDRGLNTIYF.

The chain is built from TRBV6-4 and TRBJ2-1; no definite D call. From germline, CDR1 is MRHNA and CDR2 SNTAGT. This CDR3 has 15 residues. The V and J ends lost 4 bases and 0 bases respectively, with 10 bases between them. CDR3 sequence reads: CASSVVRSSYNEQFF. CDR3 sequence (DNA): TGTGCCAGCAGTGTAGTGAGAAGCTCCTACAATGAGCAGTTCTTC.

CDR3 coding DNA: TGTGCCAGCAGTATGACAGGGGGGACTACCTACGAGCAGTACTTC. Amino acids: CASSMTGGTTYEQYF. V usage is TRBV6-5 and J usage is TRBJ2-7, with 9 nucleotides matching TRBD1. Germline V CDR1 and CDR2: MNHEY, SVGAGI. J was trimmed by 2 bases and V by 5 bases; bases with no gene match: 7. This CDR3 spans 15 amino acids.

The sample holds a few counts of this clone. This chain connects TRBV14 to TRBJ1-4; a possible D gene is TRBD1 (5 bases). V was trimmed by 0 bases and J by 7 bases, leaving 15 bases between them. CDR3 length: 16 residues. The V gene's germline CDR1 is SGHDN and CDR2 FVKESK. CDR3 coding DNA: TGTGCCAGCAGCCAAGAGGGTCCCAGGAGGGGTGAAAAACTGTTTTTT. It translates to CASSQEGPRRGEKLFF.

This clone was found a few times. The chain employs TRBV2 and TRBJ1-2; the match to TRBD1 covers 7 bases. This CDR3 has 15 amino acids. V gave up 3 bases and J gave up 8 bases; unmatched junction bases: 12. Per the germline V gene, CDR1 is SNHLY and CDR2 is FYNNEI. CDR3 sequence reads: CASSDKGATSEGYTF. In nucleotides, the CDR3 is TGTGCCAGCAGTGATAAGGGGGCGACCTCCGAAGGCTACACCTTC. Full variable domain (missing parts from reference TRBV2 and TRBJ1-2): EPEVTQTPSHQVTQMGQEVILRCVPISNHLYFYWYRQILGQKVEFLVSFYNNEISEKSEIFDDQFSVERPDGSNFTLKIRSTKLEDSAMYFCASSDKGATSEGYTFGSGTRLTVV.

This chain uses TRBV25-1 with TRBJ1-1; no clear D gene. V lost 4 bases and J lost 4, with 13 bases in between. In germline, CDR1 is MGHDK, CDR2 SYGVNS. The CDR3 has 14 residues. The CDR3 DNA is TGTGCCAGCAGTGTCCAAACTGGGAGCACTGAAGCTTTCTTT. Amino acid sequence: CASSVQTGSTEAFF. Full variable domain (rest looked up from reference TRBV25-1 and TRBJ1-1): EADIYQTPRYLVIGTGKKITLECSQTMGHDKMYWYQQDPGMELHLIHYSYGVNSTEKGDLSSESTVSRIRTEHFPLTLESARPSHTSQYLCASSVQTGSTEAFFGQGTRLTVV.

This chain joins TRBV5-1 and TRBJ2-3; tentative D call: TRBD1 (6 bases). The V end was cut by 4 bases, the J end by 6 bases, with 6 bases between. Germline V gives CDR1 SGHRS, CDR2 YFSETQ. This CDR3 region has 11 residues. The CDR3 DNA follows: TGCGCCAGCAGCCAGGGGGATACGCAGTATTTT. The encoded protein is CASSQGDTQYF.

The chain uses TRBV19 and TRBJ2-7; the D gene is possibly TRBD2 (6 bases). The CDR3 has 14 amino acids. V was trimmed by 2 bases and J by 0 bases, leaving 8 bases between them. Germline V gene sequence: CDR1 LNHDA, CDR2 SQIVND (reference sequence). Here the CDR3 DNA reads TGTGCCAGTAGTATACGCGGGATCTCCTACGAGCAGTACTTC. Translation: CASSIRGISYEQYF.

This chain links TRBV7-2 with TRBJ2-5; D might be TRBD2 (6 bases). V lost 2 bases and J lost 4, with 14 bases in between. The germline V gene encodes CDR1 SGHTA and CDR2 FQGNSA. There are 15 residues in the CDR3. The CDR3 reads CASSLRNGDLETQYF. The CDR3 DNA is TGTGCCAGCAGCTTAAGAAACGGGGACTTAGAGACCCAGTACTTC.

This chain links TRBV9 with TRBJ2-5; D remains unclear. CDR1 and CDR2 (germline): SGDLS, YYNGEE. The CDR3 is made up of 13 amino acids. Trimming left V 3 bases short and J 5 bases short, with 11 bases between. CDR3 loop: CASSALQWETQYF. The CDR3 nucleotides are TGTGCCAGCAGCGCCCTCCAGTGGGAGACCCAGTACTTC.

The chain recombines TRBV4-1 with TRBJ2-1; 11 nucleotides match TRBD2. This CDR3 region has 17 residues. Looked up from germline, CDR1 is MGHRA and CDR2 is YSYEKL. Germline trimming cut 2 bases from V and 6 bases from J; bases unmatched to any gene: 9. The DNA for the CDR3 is TGCGCCAGCAGCCAAATGGAGCTAGCGGGAGGACCCAATGAGCAGTTCTTC. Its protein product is CASSQMELAGGPNEQFF.

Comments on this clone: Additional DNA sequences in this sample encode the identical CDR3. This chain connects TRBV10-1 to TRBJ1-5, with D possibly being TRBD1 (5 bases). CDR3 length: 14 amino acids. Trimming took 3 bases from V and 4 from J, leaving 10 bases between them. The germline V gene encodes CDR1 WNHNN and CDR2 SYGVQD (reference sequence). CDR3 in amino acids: CASSDGGTNQPQHF. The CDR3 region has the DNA TGCGCCAGCAGTGACGGGGGAACAAATCAGCCCCAGCATTTT.

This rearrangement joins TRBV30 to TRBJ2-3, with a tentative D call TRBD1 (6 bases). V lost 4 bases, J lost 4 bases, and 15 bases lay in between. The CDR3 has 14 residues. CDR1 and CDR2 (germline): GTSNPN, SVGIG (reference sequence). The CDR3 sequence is CAWIPAGGADTQYF. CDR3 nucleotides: TGTGCCTGGATTCCGGCTGGGGGCGCAGATACGCAGTATTTT.

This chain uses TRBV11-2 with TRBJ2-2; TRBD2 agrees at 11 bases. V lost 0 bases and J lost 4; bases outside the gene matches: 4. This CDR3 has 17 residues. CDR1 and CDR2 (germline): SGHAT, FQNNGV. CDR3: CASSLDIGLAGTGELFF. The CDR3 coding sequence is TGTGCCAGCAGCTTAGATATCGGACTAGCGGGCACCGGGGAGCTGTTTTTT.